A single sample gave rise to the 10 T cell receptor beta chains below, sequenced in a study of shared clonotypes between healthy human individuals. The repertoire was sequenced with immunoSEQ multiplex PCR; TCRdb's copy has only in-frame clones and lacks some. The sample shows about 380,000 clones, about 96% of them seen only once. Sequencing input: memory CD8+ T cells sorted from blood. The subset denotes: CD45RO+ cells pooled with CCR7-negative TemRA cells. The receptors stem from a man in his thirties or forties in good health.

The chain combines TRBV5-4 with TRBJ1-2; D possibly corresponds to TRBD1 (5 bases). The V gene lost 1 base and the J gene lost 8 bases, with 12 bases spanning the gap. The germline CDR1 and CDR2 sequences are SGHNT and YYREEE (reference sequence). This CDR3 contains 13 residues. The CDR3 nucleotides are TGTGCCAGCAGCTTGCGAGGGGCTAGGGGCTACACCTTC. Protein: CASSLRGARGYTF.

This chain connects TRBV6-1 to TRBJ2-2; 12 nucleotides align to TRBD2. Germline assignment: CDR1 MNHNS and CDR2 SASEGT. V lost 4 bases, J lost 5 bases, and 8 bases stayed unmatched. The CDR3 extends over 17 amino acids. DNA of the CDR3: TGTGCCAGCAGTGGGACGACTAGCGGGAGAGGGACCGGGGAGCTGTTTTTT. It specifies CASSGTTSGRGTGELFF.

This chain uses TRBV5-1 with TRBJ2-7, with D maybe TRBD2 (6 bases). From germline, CDR1 is SGHRS and CDR2 YFSETQ. CDR3 size: 14 residues. The germline V and J ends were trimmed by 4 bases and 2 bases, with 13 bases remaining between them. CDR3 coding DNA: TGCGCCAGCAGCGGCGGCGGGGCCCCCTACGAGCAGTACTTC. It specifies CASSGGGAPYEQYF.

The CDR3 region has the DNA TGTGCCAGCAGTTTATCAAACGACTACTACGAGCAGTACTTC. Translated: CASSLSNDYYEQYF. The V and J genes are TRBV27 and TRBJ2-7; possible D gene TRBD2, 5 bases. Germline CDR1 and CDR2: MNHEY and SMNVEV (reference sequence). The CDR3 sequence is 14 residues long. V lost 0 bases, J lost 3 bases, and 9 bases lay in between.

The chain has TRBV14 and TRBJ2-5, with D possibly being TRBD1 or TRBD2 (6 bases each). Trimming took 8 bases from V and 5 from J, leaving 36 bases between them. The CDR3 loop spans 20 amino acids. Looked up from germline, CDR1 is SGHDN and CDR2 is FVKESK. This chain's CDR3 is CASDGASGELAIARGETQYF. CDR3 DNA: TGTGCCAGCGACGGGGCTTCAGGGGAGCTAGCGATTGCCCGTGGGGAGACCCAGTACTTC.

The CDR3 sequence is CASSPRDSQPQHF. The DNA for the CDR3 is TGTGCCAGCAGTCCACGCGACAGCCAGCCCCAGCATTTT. The chain recombines TRBV6-1 with TRBJ1-5; a possible D gene is TRBD1 (5 bases). V was trimmed by 5 bases and J by 7 bases, leaving 12 bases between them. CDR1 is MNHNS, CDR2 SASEGT, per germline. This CDR3 region has 13 residues.

The CDR3 here is CASSKVNQETQYF. CDR3 DNA sequence: TGTGCCAGCAGCAAGGTAAACCAAGAGACCCAGTACTTC. The chain uses TRBV28 and TRBJ2-5; no definite D call. The CDR3 spans 13 residues. Germline-derived CDR1 and CDR2 are MDHEN and SYDVKM. Trimming left V 6 bases short and J 0 bases short, with 8 bases between.

V is TRBV28 and J is TRBJ2-7; D is possibly TRBD1 or TRBD2 (5 bases each). Germline V gene lookup returns CDR1 MDHEN and CDR2 SYDVKM. The CDR3 spans 13 residues. Trimming removed 5 bases at V and 3 bases at J, with 11 bases between. The CDR3 sequence: CASSRDPIYEQYF. The DNA of the CDR3 is TGTGCCAGCAGTCGGGACCCGATCTACGAGCAGTACTTC.

V is TRBV18 and J is TRBJ2-1; D remains unclear. Germline-derived CDR1 and CDR2 are KGHSH and LQKENI. Trimming shortened V by 0 bases and J by 6 bases, and 12 bases separated the two germline ends. The CDR3 is 15 residues long. CDR3 sequence reads: CASSPPVSDLNEQFF. As DNA, the CDR3 is TGTGCCAGCTCACCACCGGTTTCAGACCTCAATGAGCAGTTCTTC.

The chain employs TRBV20-1 and TRBJ1-5, with unresolved D. This CDR3 region has 11 residues. V lost 3 bases and J lost 7, with 7 bases in between. CDR1 DFQATT and CDR2 SNEGSKA come from the germline V gene (reference sequence). CDR3 nucleotide sequence: TGCAGTGCTAGGGGGTCCCAGCCCCAGCATTTT. This gives the protein CSARGSQPQHF.